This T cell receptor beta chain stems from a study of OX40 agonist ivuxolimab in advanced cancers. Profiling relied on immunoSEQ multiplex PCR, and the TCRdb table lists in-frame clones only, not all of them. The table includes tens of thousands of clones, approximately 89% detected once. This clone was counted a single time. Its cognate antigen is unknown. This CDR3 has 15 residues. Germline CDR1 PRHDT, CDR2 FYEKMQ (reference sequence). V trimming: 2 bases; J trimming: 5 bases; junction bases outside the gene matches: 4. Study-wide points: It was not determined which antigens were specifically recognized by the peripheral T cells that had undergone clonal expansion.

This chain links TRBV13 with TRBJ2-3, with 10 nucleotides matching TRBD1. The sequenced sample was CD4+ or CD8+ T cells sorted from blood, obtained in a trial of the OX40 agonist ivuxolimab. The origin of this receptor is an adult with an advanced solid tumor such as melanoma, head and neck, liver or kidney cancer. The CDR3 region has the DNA TGTGCCAGCAGCTTACCGGGACAGGGGAAAGATACGCAGTATTTT. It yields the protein CASSLPGQGKDTQYF.